The next 2 T cell receptor beta chains were all read from a single sample in a study of cytomegalovirus exposure and HLA in healthy donors. With 60 Vbeta and 13 Jbeta primers, the PCR was carried out. The data were produced by immunoSEQ multiplex PCR, yet TCRdb's version contains in-frame clones alone and is incomplete. This table holds about 160,000 clones, 80% found once. The sequenced sample was PBMCs. All receptors come from a man aged 25-45 years in good health and CMV-seronegative.

The V call is TRBV28, the J call TRBJ1-2, with D possibly being TRBD1 (5 bases). CDR1 and CDR2 from the germline V gene are MDHEN and SYDVKM. V was cut by 4 bases and J by 2 bases, with 8 bases left in between. The CDR3 covers 13 residues. The CDR3 loop reads CASSSAGNYGYTF. CDR3 nucleotide sequence: TGTGCCAGCAGTTCGGCAGGGAACTATGGCTACACCTTC.

CDR3 protein: CASSMRQGGISNQPQHF. CDR3 DNA sequence: TGTGCCAGTAGTATGCGGCAGGGGGGTATTAGCAATCAGCCCCAGCATTTT. The chain employs TRBV19 and TRBJ1-5; 7 nucleotides line up with TRBD1. Per germline, CDR1 LNHDA and CDR2 SQIVND (reference sequence). V dropped 3 bases and J dropped 0; count of bases not matched to a gene: 8. The CDR3 has 17 residues. The complete variable domain, with remaining parts taken from reference TRBV19 and TRBJ1-5, reads DGGITQSPKYLFRKEGQNVTLSCEQNLNHDAMYWYRQDPGQGLRLIYYSQIVNDFQKGDIAEGYSVSREKKESFPLTVTSAQKNPTAFYLCASSMRQGGISNQPQHFGDGTRLSIL.